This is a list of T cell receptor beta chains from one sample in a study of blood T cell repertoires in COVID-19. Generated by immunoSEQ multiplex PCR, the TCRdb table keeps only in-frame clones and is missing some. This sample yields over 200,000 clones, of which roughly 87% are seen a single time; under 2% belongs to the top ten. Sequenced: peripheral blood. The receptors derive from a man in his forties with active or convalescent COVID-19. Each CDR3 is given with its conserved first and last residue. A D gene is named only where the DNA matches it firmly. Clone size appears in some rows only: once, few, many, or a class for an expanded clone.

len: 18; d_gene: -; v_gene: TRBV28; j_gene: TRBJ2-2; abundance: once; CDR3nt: TGTGCCAGCAGTTACAAATATGGGGCTCGAAGGAACACCGGGGAGCTGTTTTTT; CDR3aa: CASSYKYGARRNTGELFF
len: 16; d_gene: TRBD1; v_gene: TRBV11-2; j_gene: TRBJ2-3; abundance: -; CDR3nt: TGTGCCAGCAGCTCTTGGACAGGCCAAGGACGGGATACGCAGTATTTT; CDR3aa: CASSSWTGQGRDTQYF
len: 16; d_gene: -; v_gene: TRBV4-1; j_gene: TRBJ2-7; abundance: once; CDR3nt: TGCGCCAGCAGCCAAGACACAGGGATGTATACCTACGAGCAGTACTTC; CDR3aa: CASSQDTGMYTYEQYF
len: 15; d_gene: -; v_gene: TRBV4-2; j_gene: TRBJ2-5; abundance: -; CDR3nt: TGTGCCAGCAGCCAAGAAGGAACGAGGGGGGAGACCCAGTACTTC; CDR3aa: CASSQEGTRGETQYF
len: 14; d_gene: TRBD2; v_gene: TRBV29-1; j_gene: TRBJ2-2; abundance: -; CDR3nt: TGCAGCGTTGGGACTAGCGGGAACACCGGGGAGCTGTTTTTT; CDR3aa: CSVGTSGNTGELFF
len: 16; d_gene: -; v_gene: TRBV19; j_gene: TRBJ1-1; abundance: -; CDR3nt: TGTGCCAGTAGTATTGAGGCCAGGGGCCTGAACACTGAAGCTTTCTTT; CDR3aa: CASSIEARGLNTEAFF
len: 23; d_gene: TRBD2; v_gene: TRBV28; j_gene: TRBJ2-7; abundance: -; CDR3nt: TGTGCCAGCACAGGGTCAGGGATCCAACTAGCGGGAGGGCCCGGGTTTAGTTCCTACGAGCAGTACTTC; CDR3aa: CASTGSGIQLAGGPGFSSYEQYF
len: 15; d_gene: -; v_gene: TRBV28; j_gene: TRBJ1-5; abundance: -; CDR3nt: TGTGCCAGCAGTTACCGGACAGCGAGCAATCAGCCCCAGCATTTT; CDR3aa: CASSYRTASNQPQHF
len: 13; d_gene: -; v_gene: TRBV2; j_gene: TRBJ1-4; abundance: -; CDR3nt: TGTGCCAGCCACGGAGCGTTGGATGAAAAACTGTTTTTT; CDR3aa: CASHGALDEKLFF
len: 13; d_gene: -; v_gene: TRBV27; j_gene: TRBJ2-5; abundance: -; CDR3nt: TGTGCCAGCAGTTTCATCTCACAGGAGACCCAGTACTTC; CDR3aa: CASSFISQETQYF
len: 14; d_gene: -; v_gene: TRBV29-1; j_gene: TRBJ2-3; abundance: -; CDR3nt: TGCAGCGTTGTGGTCCCTATCGAAGCAGATACGCAGTATTTT; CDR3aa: CSVVVPIEADTQYF
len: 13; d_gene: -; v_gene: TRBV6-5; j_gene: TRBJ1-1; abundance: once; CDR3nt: TGTGCCAGCAGGAACAGGGTTGCGCCTGAAGCTTTCTTT; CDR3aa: CASRNRVAPEAFF
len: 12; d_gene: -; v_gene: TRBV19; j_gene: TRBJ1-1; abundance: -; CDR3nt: TGTGCCAGTAGAGCTACGGGCACTGAAGCTTTCTTT; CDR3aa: CASRATGTEAFF
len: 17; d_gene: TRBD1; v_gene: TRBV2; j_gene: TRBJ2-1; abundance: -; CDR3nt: TGTGCCAGCAGTGAGTCGGGACAGGGGGCTTGGTACAATGAGCAGTTCTTC; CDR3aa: CASSESGQGAWYNEQFF
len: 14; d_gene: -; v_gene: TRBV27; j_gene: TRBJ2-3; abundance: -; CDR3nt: TGTGCCAGCAGTTTATACGTAGGAGTGGATACGCAGTATTTT; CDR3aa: CASSLYVGVDTQYF
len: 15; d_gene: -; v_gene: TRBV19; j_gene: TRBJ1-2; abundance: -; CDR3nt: TGTGCCAGTAGTATAGATGGCAGACTAAGGAATGGCTACACCTTC; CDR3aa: CASSIDGRLRNGYTF
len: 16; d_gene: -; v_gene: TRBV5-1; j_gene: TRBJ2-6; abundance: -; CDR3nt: TGCGCCAGCAGCTTAGATACAGGCTCTGGGGCCAACGTCCTGACTTTC; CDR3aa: CASSLDTGSGANVLTF
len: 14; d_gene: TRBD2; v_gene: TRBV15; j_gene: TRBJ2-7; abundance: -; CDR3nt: TGTGCCACCAGCAGAGATTTGGGGGGGAACGAGCAGTACTTC; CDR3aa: CATSRDLGGNEQYF
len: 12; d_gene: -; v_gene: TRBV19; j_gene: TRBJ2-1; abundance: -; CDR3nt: TGTGCCAGTAGTCCGTTTACGAGGGAGCAGTTCTTC; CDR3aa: CASSPFTREQFF
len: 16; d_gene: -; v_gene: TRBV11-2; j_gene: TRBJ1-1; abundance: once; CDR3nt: TGTGCCAGCAGCTTTCCCGGGACTATGGAAAACACTGAAGCTTTCTTT; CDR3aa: CASSFPGTMENTEAFF
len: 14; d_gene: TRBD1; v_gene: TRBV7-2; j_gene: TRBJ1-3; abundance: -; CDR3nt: TGTGCCAGCAGCCCCGGGACAGGGGGAAACACCATATATTTT; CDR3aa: CASSPGTGGNTIYF
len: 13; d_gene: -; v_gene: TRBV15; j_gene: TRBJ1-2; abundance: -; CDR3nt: TGTGCCACCAGCAGAGATTCGGGGTATGGCTACACCTTC; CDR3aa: CATSRDSGYGYTF
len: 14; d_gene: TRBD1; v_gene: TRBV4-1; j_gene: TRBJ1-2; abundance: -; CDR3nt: TGCGCCAGCAGTCCACCCGGGACAGAGGACGGCTACACCTTC; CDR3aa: CASSPPGTEDGYTF
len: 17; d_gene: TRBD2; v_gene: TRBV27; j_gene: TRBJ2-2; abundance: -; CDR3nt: TGTGCCAGCAGCCCCCTCTGGGAGGGCTTAAACACCGGGGAGCTGTTTTTT; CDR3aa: CASSPLWEGLNTGELFF
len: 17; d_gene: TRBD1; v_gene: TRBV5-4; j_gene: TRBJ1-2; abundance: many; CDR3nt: TGTGCCAGCAGCCCGGCCGGGACAGCGTTTACTAACTATGGCTACACCTTC; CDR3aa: CASSPAGTAFTNYGYTF
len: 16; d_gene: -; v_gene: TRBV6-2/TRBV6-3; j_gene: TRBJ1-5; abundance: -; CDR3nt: TGTGCCAGCAGCGATTTCCGAACAGGGATCAATCAGCCCCAGCATTTT; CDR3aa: CASSDFRTGINQPQHF
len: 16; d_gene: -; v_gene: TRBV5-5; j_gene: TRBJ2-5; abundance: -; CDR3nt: TGTGCCAGCAGCGTTTCCGGGACTGCAACCCTACGGACCCAGTACTTC; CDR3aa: CASSVSGTATLRTQYF
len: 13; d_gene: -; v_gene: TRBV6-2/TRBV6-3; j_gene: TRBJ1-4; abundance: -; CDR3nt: TGTGCCAGCAGTTATAGGGAGAATGAAAAACTGTTTTTT; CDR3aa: CASSYRENEKLFF
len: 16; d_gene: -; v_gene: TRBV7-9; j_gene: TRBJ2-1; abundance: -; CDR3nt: TGTGCCAGCAGCTTAGTTGGAAGCGGAGCCTACAATGAGCAGTTCTTC; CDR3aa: CASSLVGSGAYNEQFF
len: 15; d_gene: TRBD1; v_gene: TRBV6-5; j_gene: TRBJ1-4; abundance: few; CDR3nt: TGTGCCAGCAAGGGACAGGGGGCAACTAATGAAAAACTGTTTTTT; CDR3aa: CASKGQGATNEKLFF
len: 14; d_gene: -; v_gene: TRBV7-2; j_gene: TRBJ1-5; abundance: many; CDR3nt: TGTGCCAGCAGTTCCTCCGGGTCCAATCAGCCCCAGCATTTT; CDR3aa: CASSSSGSNQPQHF
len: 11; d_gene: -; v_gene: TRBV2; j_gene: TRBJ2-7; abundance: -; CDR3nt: TGTGCCAGCAGTTCTCTCTACGAGCAGTACTTC; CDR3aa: CASSSLYEQYF
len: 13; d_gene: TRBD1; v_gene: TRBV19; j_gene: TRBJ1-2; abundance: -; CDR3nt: TGTGCCAGTAGTCCCGGGACAGGCTATGGCTACACCTTC; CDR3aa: CASSPGTGYGYTF
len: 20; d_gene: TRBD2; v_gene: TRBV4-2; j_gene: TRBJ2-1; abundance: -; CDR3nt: TGTGCCAGCAGCCTCGGTTATCGATCAGCGGGGGGGACCCTCCCCAATGAGCAGTTCTTC; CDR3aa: CASSLGYRSAGGTLPNEQFF
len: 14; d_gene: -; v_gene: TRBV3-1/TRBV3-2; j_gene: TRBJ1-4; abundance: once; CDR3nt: TGTGCCAGCAGCCAAACGGGGGGGCCTGAAAAACTGTTTTTT; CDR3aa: CASSQTGGPEKLFF
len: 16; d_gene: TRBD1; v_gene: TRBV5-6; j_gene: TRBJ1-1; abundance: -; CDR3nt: TGTGCCAGCAGCGGACCTCCAGGACAGGGGGCCACTGAAGCTTTCTTT; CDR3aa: CASSGPPGQGATEAFF
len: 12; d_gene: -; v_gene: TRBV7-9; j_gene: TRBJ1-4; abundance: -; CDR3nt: TGTGCCAGCAGCCCCCAGGGTGAAAAACTGTTTTTT; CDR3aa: CASSPQGEKLFF
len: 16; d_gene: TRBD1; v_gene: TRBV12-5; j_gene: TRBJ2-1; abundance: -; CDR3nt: TGTGCTAGTGGTTTGGGCTCTACAGGGGGATATGATGAGCAGTTCTTC; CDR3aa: CASGLGSTGGYDEQFF
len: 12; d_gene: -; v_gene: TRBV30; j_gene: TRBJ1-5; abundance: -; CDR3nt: TGTGCCTGGAGTCAAGAGAACCAGCCCCAGCATTTT; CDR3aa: CAWSQENQPQHF
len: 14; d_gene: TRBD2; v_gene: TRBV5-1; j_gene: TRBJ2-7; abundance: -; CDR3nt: TGCGCCAGCAGCTTCGGGTCGGGGGGCTACGAGCAGTACTTC; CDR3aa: CASSFGSGGYEQYF
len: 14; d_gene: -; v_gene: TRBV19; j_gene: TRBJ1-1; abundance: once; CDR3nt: TGTGCCAGTAGTATACAGGGTGAGAACACTGAAGCTTTCTTT; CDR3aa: CASSIQGENTEAFF
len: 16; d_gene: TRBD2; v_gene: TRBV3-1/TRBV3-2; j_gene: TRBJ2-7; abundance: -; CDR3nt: TGTGCCAGCAGCCAAGCAGAATTTGGCGGGGGGGCTCTGCAGTACTTC; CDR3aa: CASSQAEFGGGALQYF
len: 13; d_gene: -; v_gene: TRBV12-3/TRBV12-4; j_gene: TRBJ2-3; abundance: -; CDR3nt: TGTGCCAGCAGTTTCTATGGCACAGATACGCAGTATTTT; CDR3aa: CASSFYGTDTQYF
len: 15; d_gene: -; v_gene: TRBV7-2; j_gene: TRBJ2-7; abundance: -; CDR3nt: TGTGCCAGCCGTCTTGGCGGGCCGAGCTCCTACGAGCAGTACTTC; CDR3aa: CASRLGGPSSYEQYF
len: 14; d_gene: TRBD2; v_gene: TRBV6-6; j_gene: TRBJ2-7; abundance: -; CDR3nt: TGTGCCAGCAGTTACTCGACTTCGGGAGGTGAGCAGTACTTC; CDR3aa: CASSYSTSGGEQYF
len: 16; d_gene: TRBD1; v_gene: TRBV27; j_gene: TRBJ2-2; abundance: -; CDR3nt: TGTGCCAGCCTGGAGGTAGGGACAGGTTACACCGGGGAGCTGTTTTTT; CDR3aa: CASLEVGTGYTGELFF
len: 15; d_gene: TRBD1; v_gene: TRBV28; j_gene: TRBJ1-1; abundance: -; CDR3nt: TGTGCCAGCAGTTTAACGGGACAGGGGGACACTGAAGCTTTCTTT; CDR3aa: CASSLTGQGDTEAFF
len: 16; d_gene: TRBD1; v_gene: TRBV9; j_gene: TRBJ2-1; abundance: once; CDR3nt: TGTGCCAGCAGCCCCACAGGGGGTGGTTTGTACAATGAGCAGTTCTTC; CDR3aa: CASSPTGGGLYNEQFF
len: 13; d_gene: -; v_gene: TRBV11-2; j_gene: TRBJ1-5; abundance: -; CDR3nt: TGTGCCAGCAGCTTAGATCGTAATCAGCCCCAGCATTTT; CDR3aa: CASSLDRNQPQHF
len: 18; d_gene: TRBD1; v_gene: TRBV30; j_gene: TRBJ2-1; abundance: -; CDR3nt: TGTGCCTGGAGGGAACTTGCATGGGACAGCAGCTCCTACAATGAGCAGTTCTTC; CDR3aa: CAWRELAWDSSSYNEQFF
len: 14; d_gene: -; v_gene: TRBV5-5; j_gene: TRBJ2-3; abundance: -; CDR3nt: TGTGCCAGCAGCTTGACCAGAAGCACAGATACGCAGTATTTT; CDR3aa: CASSLTRSTDTQYF
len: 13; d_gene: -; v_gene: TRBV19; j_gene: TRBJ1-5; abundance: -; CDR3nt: TGTGCCACTCAGACAAGTACCTATCAGCCCCAGCATTTT; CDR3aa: CATQTSTYQPQHF
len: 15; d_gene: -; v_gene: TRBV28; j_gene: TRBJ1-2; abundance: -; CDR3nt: TGTGCCAGCAGTTTATCCGGGACAAAGAACTATGGCTACACCTTC; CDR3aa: CASSLSGTKNYGYTF